This T cell receptor (beta chain) was sequenced in a study of blood T cell repertoires in COVID-19. The overall study: Both acute and convalescent COVID-19 samples were obtained from the United States, Italy and Spain.

The CDR3 extends over 16 amino acids. In germline, CDR1 is MNHNY, CDR2 SVGAGI (reference sequence). The V end lost 0 bases, the J end lost 5 bases, and 16 bases lay between the germline ends. Sequenced by immunoSEQ multiplex PCR; TCRdb stores in-frame clones only, minus some. This table has about 53,000 clones, approximately 87% appearing once. This clonotype was sampled from a man between 50 and 59 years old with acute or convalescent COVID-19. V is TRBV6-6 and J is TRBJ1-1; D remains ambiguous. Material for sequencing was peripheral blood. CDR3 protein: CASSYSTGQGSTEAFF. CDR3 in DNA: TGTGCCAGCAGTTACTCGACCGGCCAAGGGAGTACTGAAGCTTTCTTT.